What follows are 14 T cell receptor beta chains derived from one specimen sequenced in a study of T-cell reconstitution after alpha-beta-depleted transplantation in children. A TCRbeta library incorporating unique molecular identifiers was prepared. One entry per CDR3 protein results from TCRdb running MiXCR on the PCR reads. The sample gives around 580,000 distinct CDR3 sequences, roughly 23% of which show up once; 13% to 15% is in the top ten. The sequenced sample was PBMCs, mostly from graft donor cells, obtained 360 days after TCRalphabeta/CD19-depleted stem cell transplant. All receptors come from a boy less than two years old who had a stem cell transplant for acute myeloid leukemia, so the T cells may come from the graft donor.

Only a few counts were recorded for this clonotype. The chain carries TRBV15 and TRBJ2-7; 7 bases align to TRBD1. The trim removed 0 bases at V and 4 bases at J, leaving 9 bases unmatched. CDR3 length: 16 amino acids. Germline V gene sequence: CDR1 LNHNV, CDR2 YYDKDF (reference sequence). The CDR3 spells CATSRDRAGGPYEQYF. For the CDR3, the DNA is TGTGCCACCAGCAGAGATCGGGCAGGGGGACCATACGAGCAGTACTTC.

The chain joins TRBV7-9 to TRBJ2-7; D remains ambiguous. This CDR3 spans 13 amino acids. Trimming took 5 bases from V and 6 from J, leaving 14 bases between them. The V gene's germline CDR1 is SEHNR and CDR2 FQNEAQ (reference sequence). CDR3 DNA sequence: TGTGCCAGCAGCGCGCCCCCTATTGGCGAGCAGTACTTC. This encodes CASSAPPIGEQYF.

This clonotype was recorded at least ten times. Here the CDR3 reads CASSSGQGIGEKLFF. Here the CDR3 DNA reads TGTGCCAGCAGCTCCGGACAGGGGATCGGTGAAAAACTGTTTTTT. The chain is built from TRBV7-6 and TRBJ1-4; TRBD1 matches at 9 bases. Germline trimming cut 4 bases from V and 7 bases from J; bases unmatched to any gene: 7. The CDR3 loop spans 15 amino acids. Germline values: CDR1 SGHVS, CDR2 FNYEAQ.

This clonotype was seen repeatedly, ten times or more. The chain has TRBV7-2 and TRBJ2-1; a possible D gene is TRBD1 (5 bases). CDR1 and CDR2 from the germline V gene are SGHTA and FQGNSA. This CDR3 spans 15 amino acids. The V and J ends lost 5 bases and 6 bases respectively, with 17 bases between them. The CDR3: CASSPFRVTVNEQFF. As DNA, the CDR3 is TGTGCCAGCAGCCCCTTCAGGGTTACGGTCAATGAGCAGTTCTTC.

V usage is TRBV10-3 and J usage is TRBJ1-1; no reliable D call. This CDR3 has 15 amino acids. V was trimmed by 5 bases and J by 0 bases, leaving 13 bases between them. In germline, CDR1 is ENHRY, CDR2 SYGVKD. CDR3 coding DNA: TGTGCCATCAGTAACCTCGGACGGATGAACACTGAAGCTTTCTTT. It encodes CAISNLGRMNTEAFF.

The chain uses TRBV6-5 and TRBJ2-3; TRBD2 aligns across 11 bases. With 0 bases clipped from V and 6 bases from J, the junction kept 8 bases outside the gene matches. The germline V gene has CDR1 MNHEY and CDR2 SVGAGI. The CDR3 covers 17 residues. The CDR3 loop reads CASSYSRLAGRGDTQYF. The CDR3 bases are TGTGCCAGCAGTTACTCCCGACTAGCGGGGAGAGGGGATACGCAGTATTTT.

This clonotype was seen more than once but under ten times. The V gene is TRBV20-1, the J gene TRBJ2-7; 14 nucleotides agree with TRBD2. Germline V gene lookup returns CDR1 DFQATT and CDR2 SNEGSKA (reference sequence). Losses at the gene ends were 6 bases for V and 6 bases for J; bases not matched to a gene: 7. The CDR3 runs 14 residues. CDR3 DNA: TGCAGTGCATTGACTAGCGGGGGGGCCGGCGAGCAGTACGTC. Protein sequence: CSALTSGGAGEQYV.

This chain connects TRBV28 to TRBJ2-2; tentative D call: TRBD1 (6 bases). Germline V gene sequence: CDR1 MDHEN, CDR2 SYDVKM. V lost 4 bases, J lost 4 bases, and 19 bases lay in between. The CDR3 is made up of 17 amino acids. The CDR3 loop reads CASSSDRSRLSTGELFF. Here the CDR3 DNA reads TGTGCCAGCAGTTCAGACAGGTCCCGACTGAGCACCGGGGAGCTGTTTTTT.

This clonotype was detected a few times. The chain has TRBV12-3 or TRBV12-4 and TRBJ2-1; 7 nucleotides match TRBD2. The V gene end was trimmed by 5 bases and the J gene end by 13 bases; junction bases not matched to a gene: 5. The CDR3 spans 11 residues. This chain's CDR3 is CASSASGQQFF. As DNA, the CDR3 is TGTGCCAGCAGTGCTAGCGGACAACAGTTCTTC.

V gene TRBV11-2 combines with J gene TRBJ2-5; a possible D gene is TRBD2 (6 bases). The closer fit of TRBJ2-1 to the DNA end suggests the J call may be wrong. There are 19 residues in the CDR3. Germline CDR1 reads SGHAT; CDR2 reads FQNNGV. The DNA for the CDR3 is TGTGCCAGCAGCTTAGGGTCCACACCGGGGAGGATTCAGAGAGAGACCCAGTTCTTC. Protein product: CASSLGSTPGRIQRETQFF.

In this sample, this clonotype turned up many times. V usage is TRBV29-1 and J usage is TRBJ1-2; perhaps TRBD1 as D (6 bases). The V end was cut by 0 bases, the J end by 5 bases, with 10 bases between. From germline, CDR1 is SQVTM and CDR2 ANQGSEA. The CDR3 is 13 residues long. As DNA, the CDR3 is TGCAGCGTTGAAGAGTGGACAGCTTATGGCTACACCTTC. Encoded protein: CSVEEWTAYGYTF.

This clonotype has ten or more counts. The CDR3 bases are TGTGCCAGCAGCTTCCGTGTTTTAGCGGGGCAATCCTACGAGCAGTACTTC. It encodes CASSFRVLAGQSYEQYF. This chain uses TRBV5-5 with TRBJ2-7; 8 positions agree with TRBD2. V was clipped by 2 bases and J by 1 base; unmatched bases: 11. The length of the CDR3 is 17 residues. Germline V gene sequence: CDR1 SGHKS, CDR2 YYEKEE (reference sequence).

This clonotype was seen many times. The genes are TRBV29-1 and TRBJ2-3; 11 bases align to TRBD2. V trimming: 5 bases; J trimming: 1 base; junction bases outside the gene matches: 5. The CDR3 is 15 amino acids. In germline, CDR1 is SQVTM, CDR2 ANQGSEA. The CDR3 protein is CSVSPTSGGTDTQYF. The CDR3 DNA sequence: TGCAGCGTTAGCCCGACTAGCGGGGGCACAGATACGCAGTATTTT.

The J gene is TRBJ1-5, the V gene TRBV7-2; D may be TRBD1 (6 bases). CDR1 is SGHTA and CDR2 is FQGNSA in the germline V gene. The CDR3 loop spans 17 amino acids. Trimming shortened V by 4 bases and J by 6 bases, and 22 bases separated the two germline ends. CDR3 bases: TGTGCCAGCAGCTCCTCAGGGACATTTATGCGGGGTCAGCCCCAGCATTTT. Its translation: CASSSSGTFMRGQPQHF.